This T cell receptor beta chain is drawn from a study of control samples from healthy donors and cancer patients. TCRdb's table, derived via immunoSEQ multiplex PCR, lists solely in-frame clones and lacks some. In all, the sample yields fewer than 200,000 clones. Germline V gives CDR1 LNHDA, CDR2 SQIVND (reference sequence). Trimming left V 6 bases short and J 2 bases short, with 9 bases between. The CDR3 runs 13 residues. Sequencing was carried out using blood. The receptor comes from a woman aged 30 to 39 in good health. The V and J genes are TRBV19 and TRBJ2-3, with D unclear. The CDR3 spells CASRTQPTDTQYF. CDR3 coding DNA: TGTGCCAGTAGGACCCAACCCACAGATACGCAGTATTTT.